One sample yielded the 23 T cell receptor beta chains listed below, sequenced in a study of CD8+ T cells in alopecia areata. Treatment denoted: oral pan-JAK inhibitor, 5-10 mg twice daily. As the sequencing template, cDNA was produced by extracting RNA and reverse transcribing it. Sequenced by immunoSEQ multiplex PCR; TCRdb stores in-frame clones only, minus some. The profile shows about 200,000 clones, 55% to 75% of them singletons. The sample consisted of CD4+ T cells sorted from blood, taken at week 24, from a patient treated with tofacitinib. The receptors shown here come from a human donor with alopecia areata.

The chain joins TRBV7-3 to TRBJ2-3, with 8 bases aligning to TRBD2. V shed 5 bases, J shed 4 bases, and the junction held 8 bases outside the gene matches. This CDR3 contains 15 residues. Germline V gene lookup returns CDR1 SGHTA and CDR2 FQGTGA. The CDR3 here is CASSPSSGGPDTQYF. The CDR3 DNA sequence: TGTGCCAGCAGCCCATCATCGGGAGGGCCAGATACGCAGTATTTT. Full variable domain (rest looked up from reference TRBV7-3 and TRBJ2-3): GAGVSQTPSNKVTEKGKYVELRCDPISGHTALYWYRQSLGQGPEFLIYFQGTGAADDSGLPNDRFFAVRPEGSVSTLKIQRTERGDSAVYLCASSPSSGGPDTQYFGPGTRLTVL.

This clone has ten or more counts. The V call is TRBV9, the J call TRBJ2-3; 8 bases agree with TRBD2. CDR1 SGDLS and CDR2 YYNGEE come from the germline V gene. This CDR3 is built from 15 residues. V lost 1 base and J lost 6; bases outside the gene matches: 7. The chain's CDR3 is CASSVKAGARDTQYF. CDR3 DNA sequence: TGTGCCAGCAGCGTAAAAGCGGGGGCAAGGGATACGCAGTATTTT.

The V call is TRBV30, the J call TRBJ2-1; possibly TRBD2 for D (6 bases). Germline V gene sequence: CDR1 GTSNPN, CDR2 SVGIG (reference sequence). This CDR3 has 13 amino acids. Trimming cost V 1 base and J 8 bases, with 12 bases left between them. Written as DNA, the CDR3 is TGTGCCTGGAGTGCGGGAGTTGTGCATGAGCAGTTCTTC. Amino acids: CAWSAGVVHEQFF.

Turning to this clone: Other nucleotide sequences in the sample specify the same CDR3. The V gene is TRBV7-2, the J gene TRBJ2-5, with D tentatively TRBD2 (5 bases). This CDR3 is built from 12 residues. CDR1 is SGHTA, CDR2 FQGNSA, per germline. Between the trimmed V and J ends, which lost 3 bases and 4 bases, there was a span of 6 bases. CDR3 amino acids: CASSFEGETQYF. As DNA, the CDR3 is TGTGCCAGCAGCTTCGAGGGAGAGACCCAGTACTTC. The variable domain in full, with the rest retrieved from reference TRBV7-2 and TRBJ2-5, is GAGVSQSPSNKVTEKGKDVELRCDPISGHTALYWYRQSLGQGLEFLIYFQGNSAPDKSGLPSDRFSAERTGGSVSTLTIQRTQQEDSAVYLCASSFEGETQYFGPGTRLLVL.

The chain carries TRBV30 and TRBJ2-7; 7 bases are shared with TRBD1. CDR3 size: 15 residues. Germline loops: CDR1 GTSNPN, CDR2 SVGIG (reference sequence). The V segment lost 0 bases and the J segment 1 base; nucleotides outside the gene matches: 6. The CDR3 reads CAWSVTGSNSYEQYF. CDR3 DNA: TGTGCCTGGAGTGTGACAGGGTCGAATTCCTACGAGCAGTACTTC.

The sample holds a few counts of this clone. This rearrangement joins TRBV29-1 to TRBJ2-7; 8 bases are shared with TRBD1. The trim removed 5 bases at V and 4 bases at J, leaving 7 bases unmatched. This CDR3 spans 13 amino acids. Germline V gene sequence: CDR1 SQVTM, CDR2 ANQGSEA. CDR3 bases: TGCAGCGTTTCGAGGACAGGGAAATACGAGCAGTACTTC. Amino acid sequence: CSVSRTGKYEQYF.

This chain joins TRBV5-4 and TRBJ2-7, with no clear D. The CDR3 sequence is 15 residues long. Germline V gene sequence: CDR1 SGHNT, CDR2 YYREEE (reference sequence). The germline V and J ends were trimmed by 2 bases and 2 bases, with 14 bases remaining between them. The CDR3 DNA sequence: TGTGCCAGCAGCTTAGACGGATACCTTCCCTACGAGCAGTACTTC. It encodes CASSLDGYLPYEQYF.

This chain connects TRBV5-1 to TRBJ2-5, with 9 bases aligning to TRBD2. Per germline, CDR1 SGHRS and CDR2 YFSETQ. The CDR3 is 15 residues long. Losses at the gene ends were 0 bases for V and 5 bases for J; bases not matched to a gene: 5. The CDR3 DNA reads as TGCGCCAGCAGCTTGGGATGGACTAGCGCGGAGACCCAGTACTTC. It specifies CASSLGWTSAETQYF.

V gene TRBV5-1 combines with J gene TRBJ2-1, with 10 bases fitting TRBD2. Per the germline V gene, CDR1 is SGHRS and CDR2 is YFSETQ. The CDR3 runs to 16 residues. The V segment lost 0 bases and the J segment 7 bases; nucleotides outside the gene matches: 7. As DNA, the CDR3 is TGCGCCAGCAGCTTGGAAGCGGGAGGGCCCGGAAATGAGCAGTTCTTC. Amino acid sequence: CASSLEAGGPGNEQFF.

In this sample, this clone turned up once. The V call is TRBV5-1, the J call TRBJ2-6; unclear D gene. The CDR3 is 16 amino acids. Trimming shortened V by 1 base and J by 0 bases, and 8 bases separated the two germline ends. In germline, CDR1 is SGHRS, CDR2 YFSETQ. CDR3 loop: CASSLSPVSGANVLTF. As DNA, the CDR3 is TGCGCCAGCAGCTTGTCGCCAGTCTCTGGGGCCAACGTCCTGACTTTC. The full variable domain, rest sourced from reference TRBV5-1 and TRBJ2-6, is KAGVTQTPRYLIKTRGQQVTLSCSPISGHRSVSWYQQTPGQGLQFLFEYFSETQRNKGNFPGRFSGRQFSNSRSEMNVSTLELGDSALYLCASSLSPVSGANVLTFGAGSRLTVL.

This clone came up once. V is TRBV27 and J is TRBJ1-2; D not certain. The CDR3 consists of 13 residues. From germline, CDR1 is MNHEY and CDR2 SMNVEV (reference sequence). Trimming removed 6 bases at V and 5 bases at J, with 13 bases between. CDR3 loop: CASSPLLGYGYTF. In DNA form, the CDR3 reads TGTGCCAGCAGCCCACTATTGGGTTATGGCTACACCTTC.

The V and J genes are TRBV7-2 and TRBJ2-3; 11 bases are shared with TRBD2. CDR3 size: 16 residues. The V segment lost 6 bases and the J segment 2 bases; nucleotides outside the gene matches: 7. From germline, CDR1 is SGHTA and CDR2 FQGNSA. This CDR3 is CASSLTSGTYTDTQYF. The CDR3 DNA follows: TGTGCCAGCAGTCTGACTAGCGGGACCTACACAGATACGCAGTATTTT.

This chain connects TRBV2 to TRBJ2-2; 8 bases agree with TRBD2. V was pared by 4 bases and J by 3 bases, with 4 bases of the junction left unmatched. The CDR3 loop spans 15 amino acids. Germline V gives CDR1 SNHLY, CDR2 FYNNEI. In nucleotides, the CDR3 is TGTGCCAGCAGTGTTCGGCGGGGGGACACCGGGGAGCTGTTTTTT. Amino acids: CASSVRRGDTGELFF. The full variable domain, with the rest looked up from reference TRBV2 and TRBJ2-2, is EPEVTQTPSHQVTQMGQEVILRCVPISNHLYFYWYRQILGQKVEFLVSFYNNEISEKSEIFDDQFSVERPDGSNFTLKIRSTKLEDSAMYFCASSVRRGDTGELFFGEGSRLTVL.

The CDR3 spells CASSQVYLGSGANVLTF. CDR3 coding DNA: TGCGCCAGCAGCCAAGTCTACCTTGGCTCTGGGGCCAACGTCCTGACTTTC. This chain joins TRBV4-1 and TRBJ2-6; no firm D call. Trimming pared 1 base from V and 0 bases from J, leaving 10 bases between. The germline CDR1 and CDR2 sequences are MGHRA and YSYEKL. The CDR3 is 17 amino acids.

V usage is TRBV30 and J usage is TRBJ2-7, with D unclear. The length of the CDR3 is 13 residues. Germline lookup yields CDR1 GTSNPN and CDR2 SVGIG (reference sequence). V was cut by 0 bases and J by 5 bases, with 11 bases left in between. DNA of the CDR3: TGTGCCTGGAGTGTAAGCCAAACCCACGAGCAGTACTTC. Translated, it gives CAWSVSQTHEQYF.

The rearrangement links TRBV18 to TRBJ2-4; no firm D call. Germline V gene data show CDR1 as KGHSH and CDR2 as LQKENI. V shed 6 bases and J shed 2 bases, with 14 bases lying between them. This CDR3 contains 15 residues. The CDR3 loop reads CASSPPGDTKNIQYF. The CDR3 DNA sequence: TGTGCCAGCTCCCCGCCCGGAGACACCAAAAACATTCAGTACTTC.

The rearrangement joins TRBV29-1 to TRBJ2-7; possibly TRBD1 for D (6 bases). V shed 4 bases and J shed 0 bases, with 7 bases lying between them. Per the germline V gene, CDR1 is SQVTM and CDR2 is ANQGSEA. This CDR3 is built from 12 residues. The CDR3, as DNA: TGCAGCGTTGGGACAGTCTCCTACGAGCAGTACTTC. Protein product: CSVGTVSYEQYF.

The rearrangement uses TRBV27 and TRBJ2-4; D might be TRBD1 or TRBD2, each matching 6 bases. The germline CDR1 and CDR2 sequences are MNHEY and SMNVEV (reference sequence). The CDR3 sequence is 12 residues long. V was shortened by 6 bases and J by 10 bases, with 13 bases between the two germline ends. DNA for the CDR3: TGTGCCAGCAGCCCTCAGGGGACTATTCAGTACTTC. It codes for CASSPQGTIQYF.

The V and J genes are TRBV2 and TRBJ1-1; D is undetermined. Germline V gene sequence: CDR1 SNHLY, CDR2 FYNNEI. This CDR3 contains 15 residues. V was shortened by 5 bases and J by 4 bases, with 17 bases between the two germline ends. This CDR3 is CASSSFLSVGTEAFF. As DNA, the CDR3 is TGTGCCAGCAGTTCTTTCTTGTCAGTAGGCACTGAAGCTTTCTTT.

This sequence joins TRBV29-1 and TRBJ2-3; D remains unclear. Germline V gene data show CDR1 as SQVTM and CDR2 as ANQGSEA. Trimming shortened V by 3 bases and J by 2 bases, and 15 bases separated the two germline ends. The CDR3 covers 15 residues. For the CDR3, the DNA is TGCAGCGTTGACGGGTCTCTTAAAAACACAGATACGCAGTATTTT. Protein: CSVDGSLKNTDTQYF.

The rearrangement links TRBV7-8 to TRBJ2-7, with 8 bases fitting TRBD2. CDR1 and CDR2 (germline): SGHVS, FQNEAQ. J was trimmed by 2 bases and V by 3 bases; bases with no gene match: 6. The CDR3 has 15 amino acids. The DNA of the CDR3 is TGTGCCAGCAGCTTGACCTCGGGACTAGCCTACGAGCAGTACTTC. Residues: CASSLTSGLAYEQYF.

The V and J genes are TRBV18 and TRBJ2-5, with TRBD2 identical over 10 bases. The J segment lost 3 bases and the V segment lost 3 bases, leaving 1 base of the junction unmatched. Germline V lookup: CDR1 KGHSH, CDR2 LQKENI. The CDR3 length is 14 residues. The CDR3 loop is CASSPGTSEETQYF. The CDR3 bases are TGTGCCAGCTCACCCGGGACTAGCGAAGAGACCCAGTACTTC.

V usage is TRBV7-2 and J usage is TRBJ2-7; D ambiguous. Germline CDR1 and CDR2: SGHTA and FQGNSA. Trimming pared 1 base from V and 2 bases from J, leaving 9 bases between. This CDR3 region has 14 residues. The CDR3 DNA is TGTGCCAGCAGCTTAGATCCCTCGGCCTACGAGCAGTACTTC. This translates into CASSLDPSAYEQYF.